Below, 22 T cell receptor beta chains from the same sample are listed, as sequenced in a study of identical twins. TCRdb re-called the 5' RACE reads through MiXCR, storing one row per CDR3 protein. The sample lists roughly 260,000 distinct CDR3 sequences; around an eighth were seen once. Input material: memory (CD45RO+) T cells sorted from blood. The receptors here all came from a young woman in good health.

This clonotype was found many times. CDR3 nucleotides: TGTGCCAGCAGCCTTACAGGGATTCGTGGCTACACCTTC. It codes for CASSLTGIRGYTF. The V and J genes are TRBV12-3 or TRBV12-4 and TRBJ1-2, with TRBD1 as a possible D gene (6 bases). The germline V and J ends were trimmed by 6 bases and 7 bases, with 15 bases remaining between them. The CDR3 is 13 amino acids.

This clonotype was counted at least ten times. V usage is TRBV4-1 and J usage is TRBJ1-5; D is possibly TRBD1 (6 bases). This CDR3 has 15 amino acids. Germline values: CDR1 MGHRA, CDR2 YSYEKL. The V and J ends lost 4 bases and 3 bases respectively, with 13 bases between them. As DNA, the CDR3 is TGCGCCAGCAGCCTTCGACAGGAGGTCAATCAGCCCCAGCATTTT. Amino acids: CASSLRQEVNQPQHF.

This clonotype was observed a handful of times. The V call is TRBV7-9, the J call TRBJ2-3, with TRBD1 as a possible D gene (5 bases). This CDR3 is 15 amino acids long. The germline gives CDR1 SEHNR, CDR2 FQNEAQ (reference sequence). Trimming took off 3 bases at V and 0 bases at J, with 10 bases between the two ends. The chain's CDR3 is CASSLDMSSTDTQYF. The CDR3 region has the DNA TGTGCCAGCAGCTTGGACATGTCTAGCACAGATACGCAGTATTTT.

This clonotype was found a few times. The chain has TRBV7-9 and TRBJ1-1; D remains unclear. The CDR3 covers 11 residues. Trimming pared 5 bases from V and 7 bases from J, leaving 8 bases between. Germline lookup yields CDR1 SEHNR and CDR2 FQNEAQ (reference sequence). CDR3 protein: CASSRAVEAFF. CDR3 in DNA: TGTGCCAGCAGCCGGGCAGTTGAAGCTTTCTTT.

This clonotype occurred a few times. The V and J genes are TRBV18 and TRBJ2-3; possibly TRBD2 for D (6 bases). Trimming stripped 4 bases from V and 1 base from J, with 12 bases between. Germline CDR1 is KGHSH and CDR2 is LQKENI. The CDR3 covers 15 residues. The CDR3 nucleotides read TGTGCCAGCTCACAGACGGGACTTGGCACAGATACGCAGTATTTT. It specifies CASSQTGLGTDTQYF.

The J gene is TRBJ2-7, the V gene TRBV7-9; D perhaps matches TRBD1 (6 bases). Trimming cost V 6 bases and J 7 bases, with 16 bases left between them. Per the germline V gene, CDR1 is SEHNR and CDR2 is FQNEAQ (reference sequence). The CDR3 is 13 amino acids. The CDR3 coding sequence is TGTGCCAGCAGTTGGAATCAGGGGAAGGAGCAGTACTTC. Encoded protein: CASSWNQGKEQYF.

This clonotype was seen a few times. V gene TRBV7-2 combines with J gene TRBJ1-6, with D hard to call. Trimming left V 6 bases short and J 0 bases short, with 12 bases between. The germline CDR1 and CDR2 sequences are SGHTA and FQGNSA. CDR3 length equals 16 residues. In DNA form, the CDR3 reads TGTGCCAGCAGGCGAACTGATACCTCCTATAATTCACCCCTCCACTTT. It specifies CASRRTDTSYNSPLHF.

This clonotype was recorded at least ten times. The chain uses TRBV7-2 and TRBJ1-2; tentatively, D is TRBD1 (6 bases). Germline values: CDR1 SGHTA, CDR2 FQGNSA. Trimming took 3 bases from V and 6 from J, leaving 8 bases between them. CDR3 length equals 12 residues. Written as DNA, the CDR3 is TGTGCCAGCAGCTTGTCAGGGGATGGCTACACCTTC. As protein: CASSLSGDGYTF.

The chain recombines TRBV20-1 with TRBJ2-3; D unclear. V lost 8 bases and J 3 bases, leaving 15 bases between the germline ends. The CDR3 totals 13 residues. Germline CDR1 and CDR2: DFQATT and SNEGSKA (reference sequence). CDR3 amino acids: CSSNLLRTDTQYF. CDR3 nucleotides: TGCAGTTCTAACCTGCTCCGGACAGATACGCAGTATTTT.

This chain uses TRBV5-6 with TRBJ2-1, with D possibly called TRBD1 or TRBD2 (6 bases each). The CDR3 covers 15 residues. CDR1 and CDR2 from the germline V gene are SGHDT and YYEEEE. Deletions cut 0 bases from V and 9 bases from J, with 16 bases between. CDR3 sequence: CASSLGGGTFGEQFF. CDR3 DNA sequence: TGTGCCAGCAGCTTGGGAGGGGGGACGTTCGGTGAGCAGTTCTTC.

The sample holds a few counts of this clonotype. The chain is built from TRBV5-4 and TRBJ2-1; 9 bases agree with TRBD2. Germline CDR1 is SGHNT and CDR2 is YYREEE (reference sequence). This CDR3 region has 19 residues. V lost 2 bases and J lost 0; bases outside the gene matches: 12. The CDR3 DNA is TGTGCCAGCAGCTTTACATTACTAGCGGGTCAGAGCTCCTACAATGAGCAGTTCTTC. Translating it yields CASSFTLLAGQSSYNEQFF.

This clonotype showed up just a few times. The chain is built from TRBV6-1 and TRBJ2-4; TRBD2 agrees at 7 bases. This CDR3 comprises 13 residues. J gave up 5 bases and V 6 bases, and 4 bases lay outside the gene matches. Germline V gene sequence: CDR1 MNHNS, CDR2 SASEGT. For the CDR3, the DNA is TGTGCCAGCAGCCGGGGGGAGCAAAACATTCAGTACTTC. It encodes CASSRGEQNIQYF.

The chain recombines TRBV9 with TRBJ2-7; TRBD1 agrees at 7 bases. The length of the CDR3 is 13 residues. The junction had 3 bases not matched to a gene; V was cut back by 3 bases and J by 3 bases. Germline CDR1 and CDR2: SGDLS and YYNGEE. The CDR3: CASSGSGGYEQYF. CDR3 nucleotides: TGTGCCAGCAGCGGATCAGGGGGCTACGAGCAGTACTTC.

This clonotype occurred a few times. The chain carries TRBV29-1 and TRBJ2-3; no reliable D call. The CDR3 has 12 residues. CDR1 SQVTM and CDR2 ANQGSEA come from the germline V gene. Trimming stripped 7 bases from V and 2 bases from J, with 10 bases between. CDR3 amino acids: CSATEYTDTQYF. In nucleotides, the CDR3 is TGCAGCGCTACAGAATACACAGATACGCAGTATTTT.

The chain carries TRBV4-3 and TRBJ2-7, with D possibly matching TRBD2 (5 bases). The CDR3 spans 18 residues. Trimming removed 0 bases at V and 0 bases at J, with 18 bases between. Germline lookup yields CDR1 LGHNA and CDR2 YSLEER. The CDR3 region has the DNA TGCGCCAGCAGCCAAGATCGGGGTAGCGAGACCTACTCCTACGAGCAGTACTTC. Protein sequence: CASSQDRGSETYSYEQYF.

This clonotype was counted only a few times. The chain recombines TRBV7-9 with TRBJ2-7; 12 bases are a match to TRBD2. V lost 7 bases, J lost 5 bases, and 9 bases stayed unmatched. CDR1 and CDR2 (germline): SEHNR, FQNEAQ (reference sequence). CDR3 length: 15 residues. The CDR3 bases are TGTGCCAGCAACCCGACTAGCGGGGGTACGAACGAGCAGTACTTC. Encoded protein: CASNPTSGGTNEQYF.

This rearrangement joins TRBV12-3 or TRBV12-4 to TRBJ2-3, with 8 bases aligning to TRBD2. This CDR3 region has 16 residues. J was trimmed by 1 base and V by 4 bases; bases with no gene match: 7. CDR3 sequence: CASSSSSGLGTDTQYF. The CDR3 DNA reads as TGTGCCAGCAGTTCGTCTAGCGGGTTGGGCACAGATACGCAGTATTTT.

This clonotype was seen a few times. CDR3 sequence: CASTLGGARADTQYF. The CDR3 coding sequence is TGTGCCAGCACCTTGGGGGGGGCGCGAGCAGATACGCAGTATTTT. The chain has TRBV12-3 or TRBV12-4 and TRBJ2-3, with D maybe TRBD2 (7 bases). V lost 7 bases to trimming and J lost 4 bases, with 18 bases between them. The CDR3 spans 15 residues.

This clonotype came up a few times. This sequence joins TRBV5-1 and TRBJ1-2, with no clear D. Germline V gives CDR1 SGHRS, CDR2 YFSETQ. The ends were cut back, 1 base at V and 7 bases at J, with 8 bases in the middle. CDR3 length: 12 amino acids. DNA of the CDR3: TGCGCCAGCAGCTTGTCACGGGGTGGCTACACCTTC. Its protein is CASSLSRGGYTF.

This clonotype was detected a few times. The rearrangement joins TRBV28 to TRBJ2-7; no definite D call. V shed 4 bases and J shed 2 bases, with 12 bases lying between them. This CDR3 has 14 residues. CDR1 is MDHEN and CDR2 is SYDVKM in the germline V gene. The CDR3 here is CASSSLGSTYEQYF. The CDR3 nucleotides read TGTGCCAGCAGTTCTCTTGGCAGTACCTACGAGCAGTACTTC.

The chain is built from TRBV5-1 and TRBJ2-7, with 9 bases matching TRBD1. There are 16 residues in the CDR3. Germline-derived CDR1 and CDR2 are SGHRS and YFSETQ. Trimming took 0 bases from V and 4 from J; bases not matched to a gene: 8. Written as DNA, the CDR3 is TGCGCCAGCAGCTTGGGTATCGCGGGACAGGGTTACGAGCAGTACTTC. Its protein is CASSLGIAGQGYEQYF.

This chain links TRBV2 with TRBJ2-7, with 9 bases fitting TRBD1. Germline loops: CDR1 SNHLY, CDR2 FYNNEI. The V segment lost 4 bases and the J segment 2 bases; nucleotides outside the gene matches: 3. The CDR3 length is 14 residues. The chain's CDR3 is CASSVGTGTYEQYF. CDR3 sequence (DNA): TGTGCCAGCAGTGTTGGGACAGGGACCTACGAGCAGTACTTC.